This entry features one TCR beta chain sequence. No antigen is known for it. Base quality data are lacking; no much larger clone is found one base away. The sample originates from a study of T-cell reconstitution after alpha-beta-depleted transplantation in children listed by TCRdb under 2016. Some background on the complete study: The study quantitatively tracked T-cell immune reconstitution after TCRalphabeta/CD19-depleted allogeneic hematopoietic cell transplantation in children using TCR repertoire profiling. What the authors observed across the whole study: The apparently early alphabetaT-cell count recovery about two months after transplant was reportedly dependent on only several hundred rapidly expanded clones derived from non-depleted graft cells. In some patients, the high TCRbeta diversity seen at day 60 was put down to recipient T cells and intrathymic progenitors that had survived conditioning. Over subsequent months, a decline in hyperexpanded clone frequencies was noted, and after one year, T-cell counts and TCRbeta diversity were mostly ascribed to newly produced T cells.

Library construction relied on PCR. Sequencing relied on an Illumina HiSeq 2500. To normalize quantification of the TCRbeta repertoire, the TCR libraries were built with molecular barcoding that relied on unique molecular identifiers. TCRdb reworked the public reads: Q25 trimming with fastp, MiXCR clone assembly, productive beta chains retained. CDR3 protein sequences are deduplicated, and each keeps its most common genes and DNA. The sample has 120,000 to 150,000 distinct CDR3 sequences on record, around 9% of them singletons. Over 15% of the sample rests with the top ten. Sample treatment or condition, as interpreted from the label and publication: allogeneic hematopoietic cell transplantation with graft depleted of TCRalphabeta T cells and CD19 B cells. The children who served as transplant recipients had been given grafts of TCRalphabeta/CD19-depleted allogeneic hematopoietic cells. The sequence derives from a female patient aged 2-9 years who had a stem cell transplant for congenital amegakaryocytic thrombocytopenia, so the T cells may come from the graft donor. The sequences come from PBMCs, mostly from graft donor cells, collected 180 days after TCRalphabeta/CD19-depleted stem cell transplant.

The DNA sequence reads TGTGCCATCAGTGAGCTGGTACCGACTATGGCTGGCTACACCTTC. It translates to CAISELVPTMAGYTF. The chain is made from TRBV10-3 and TRBJ1-2, with the D gene uncertain. Trimming takes 2 bases from V and 7 bases from J, and the germline ends sit 17 bases apart. Counted from cysteine to phenylalanine, this CDR3 has 15 amino acids. Solely the CDR3 DNA is kept, with 45 bases framed from the first base. CDR1 and CDR2, looked up from the germline V gene, are ENHRY and SYGVKD.